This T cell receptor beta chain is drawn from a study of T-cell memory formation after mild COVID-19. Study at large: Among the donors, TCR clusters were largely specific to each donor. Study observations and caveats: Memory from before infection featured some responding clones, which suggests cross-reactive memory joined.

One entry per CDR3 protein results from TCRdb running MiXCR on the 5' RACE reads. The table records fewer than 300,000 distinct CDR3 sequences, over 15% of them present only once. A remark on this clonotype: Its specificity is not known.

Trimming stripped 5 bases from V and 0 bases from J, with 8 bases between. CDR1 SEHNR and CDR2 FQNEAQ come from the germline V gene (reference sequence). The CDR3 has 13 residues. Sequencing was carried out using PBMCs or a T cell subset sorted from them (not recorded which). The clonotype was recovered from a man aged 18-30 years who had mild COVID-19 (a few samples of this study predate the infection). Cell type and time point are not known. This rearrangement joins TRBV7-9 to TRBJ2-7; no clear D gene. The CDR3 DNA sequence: TGTGCCAGCAGCGGCGAGAGCTCCTACGAGCAGTACGTC. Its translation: CASSGESSYEQYV.